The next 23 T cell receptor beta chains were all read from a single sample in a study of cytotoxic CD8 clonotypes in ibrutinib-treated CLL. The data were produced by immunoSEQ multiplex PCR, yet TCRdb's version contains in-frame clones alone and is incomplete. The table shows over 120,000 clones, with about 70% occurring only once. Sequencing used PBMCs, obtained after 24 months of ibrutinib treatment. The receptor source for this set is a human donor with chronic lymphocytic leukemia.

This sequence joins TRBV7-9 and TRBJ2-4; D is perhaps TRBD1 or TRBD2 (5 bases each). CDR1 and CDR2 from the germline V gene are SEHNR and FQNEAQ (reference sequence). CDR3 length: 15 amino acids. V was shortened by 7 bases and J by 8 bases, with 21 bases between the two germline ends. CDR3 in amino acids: CASTSLGAGLDIQYF. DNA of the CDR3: TGTGCCAGCACATCCCTTGGGGCGGGTCTTGACATTCAGTACTTC.

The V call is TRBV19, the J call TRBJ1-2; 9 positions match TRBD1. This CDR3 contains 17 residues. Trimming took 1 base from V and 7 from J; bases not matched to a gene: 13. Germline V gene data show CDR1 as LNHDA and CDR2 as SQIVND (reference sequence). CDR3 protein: CASSIVPYRGRGRGYTF. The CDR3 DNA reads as TGTGCCAGTAGTATAGTCCCATACAGGGGGCGAGGTCGTGGCTACACCTTC.

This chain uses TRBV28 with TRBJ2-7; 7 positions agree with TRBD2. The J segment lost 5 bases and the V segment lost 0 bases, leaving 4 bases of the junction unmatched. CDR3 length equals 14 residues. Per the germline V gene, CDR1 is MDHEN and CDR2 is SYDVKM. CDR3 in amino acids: CASSLWGGSHEQYF. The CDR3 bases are TGTGCCAGCAGTTTATGGGGGGGGTCCCACGAGCAGTACTTC.

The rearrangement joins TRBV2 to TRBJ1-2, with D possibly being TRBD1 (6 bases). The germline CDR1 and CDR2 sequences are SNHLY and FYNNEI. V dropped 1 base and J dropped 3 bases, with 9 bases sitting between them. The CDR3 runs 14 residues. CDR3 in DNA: TGTGCCAGCAGTGAAGGCGGGGGCCACTATGGCTACACCTTC. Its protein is CASSEGGGHYGYTF.

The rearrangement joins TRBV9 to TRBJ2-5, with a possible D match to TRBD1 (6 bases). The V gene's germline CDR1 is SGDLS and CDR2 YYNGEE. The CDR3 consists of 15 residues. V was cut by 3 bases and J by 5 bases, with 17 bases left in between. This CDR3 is CASSALQGPFETQYF. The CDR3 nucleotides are TGTGCCAGCAGCGCTTTACAGGGACCCTTCGAGACCCAGTACTTC.

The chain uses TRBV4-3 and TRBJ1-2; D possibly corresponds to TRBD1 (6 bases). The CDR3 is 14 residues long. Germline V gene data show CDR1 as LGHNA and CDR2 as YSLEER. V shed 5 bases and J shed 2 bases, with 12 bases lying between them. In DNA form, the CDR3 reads TGCGCCAGCAGCACCGGGGGGCAGAACTATGGCTACACCTTC. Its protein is CASSTGGQNYGYTF.

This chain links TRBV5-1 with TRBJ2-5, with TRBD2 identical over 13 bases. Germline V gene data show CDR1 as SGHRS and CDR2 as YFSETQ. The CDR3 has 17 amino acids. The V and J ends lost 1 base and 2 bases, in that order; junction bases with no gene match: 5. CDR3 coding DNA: TGCGCCAGCAGCTTGACACTAGCGGGGGGGCCGCAAGAGACCCAGTACTTC. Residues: CASSLTLAGGPQETQYF.

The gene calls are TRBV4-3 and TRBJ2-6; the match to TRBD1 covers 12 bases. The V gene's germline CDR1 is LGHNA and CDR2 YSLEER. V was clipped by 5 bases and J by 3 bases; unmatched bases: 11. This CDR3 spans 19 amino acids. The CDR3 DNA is TGCGCCAGCAGCAAAGTTTGGGGACAGGGGGCGGTTGGGGCCAACGTCCTGACTTTC. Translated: CASSKVWGQGAVGANVLTF.

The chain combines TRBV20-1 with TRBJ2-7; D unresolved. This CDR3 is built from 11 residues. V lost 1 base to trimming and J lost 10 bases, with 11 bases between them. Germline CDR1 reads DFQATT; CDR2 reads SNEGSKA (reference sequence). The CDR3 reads CSARGVEGQYF. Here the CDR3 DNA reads TGCAGTGCTAGAGGGGTGGAAGGACAGTACTTC.

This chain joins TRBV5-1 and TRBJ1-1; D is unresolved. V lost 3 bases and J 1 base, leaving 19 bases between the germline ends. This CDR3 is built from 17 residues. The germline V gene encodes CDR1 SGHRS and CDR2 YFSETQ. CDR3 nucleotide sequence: TGCGCCAGCAGCTCCGCGGGTGAGTATTTTCGGAACACTGAAGCTTTCTTT. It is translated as CASSSAGEYFRNTEAFF.

The CDR3 sequence: CASSGTSGSYEQFF. DNA of the CDR3: TGTGCCAGCAGTGGGACTAGCGGGAGTTATGAGCAGTTCTTC. The J gene is TRBJ2-1, the V gene TRBV28; 14 bases are a match to TRBD2. Germline values: CDR1 MDHEN, CDR2 SYDVKM. V lost 5 bases to trimming and J lost 8 bases; unmatched junction nucleotides: 2. The CDR3 length is 14 residues.

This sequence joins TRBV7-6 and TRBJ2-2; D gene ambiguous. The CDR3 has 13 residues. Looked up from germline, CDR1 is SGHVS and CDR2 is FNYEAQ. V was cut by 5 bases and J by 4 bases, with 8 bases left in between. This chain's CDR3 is CASSPSRTGELFF. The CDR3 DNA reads TGTGCCAGCAGCCCCAGCCGCACCGGGGAGCTGTTTTTT.

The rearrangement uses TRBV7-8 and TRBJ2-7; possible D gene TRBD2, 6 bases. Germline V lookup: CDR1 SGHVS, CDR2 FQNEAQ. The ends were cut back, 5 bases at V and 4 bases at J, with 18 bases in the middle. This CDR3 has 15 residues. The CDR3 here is CASSTPPGGKYEQYF. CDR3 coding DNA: TGTGCCAGCAGCACCCCCCCCGGGGGAAAATACGAGCAGTACTTC.

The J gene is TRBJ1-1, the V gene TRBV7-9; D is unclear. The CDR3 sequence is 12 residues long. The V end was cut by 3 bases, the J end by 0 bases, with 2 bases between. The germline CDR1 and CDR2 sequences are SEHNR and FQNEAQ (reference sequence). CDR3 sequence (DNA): TGTGCCAGCAGCTTCTTGAACACTGAAGCTTTCTTT. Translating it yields CASSFLNTEAFF.

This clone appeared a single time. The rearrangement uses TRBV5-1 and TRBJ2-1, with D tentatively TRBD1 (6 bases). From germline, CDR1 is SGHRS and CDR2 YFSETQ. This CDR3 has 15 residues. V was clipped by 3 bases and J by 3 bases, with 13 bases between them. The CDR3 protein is CASSSQGGDYNEQFF. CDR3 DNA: TGCGCCAGCAGCTCACAGGGTGGGGACTACAATGAGCAGTTCTTC. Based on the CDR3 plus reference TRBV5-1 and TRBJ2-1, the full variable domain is KAGVTQTPRYLIKTRGQQVTLSCSPISGHRSVSWYQQTPGQGLQFLFEYFSETQRNKGNFPGRFSGRQFSNSRSEMNVSTLELGDSALYLCASSSQGGDYNEQFFGPGTRLTVL.

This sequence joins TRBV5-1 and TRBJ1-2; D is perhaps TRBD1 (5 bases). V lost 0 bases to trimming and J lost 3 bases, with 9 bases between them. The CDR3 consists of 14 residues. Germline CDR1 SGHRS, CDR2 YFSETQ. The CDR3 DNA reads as TGCGCCAGCAGCTTGGCGGGGGGTCACTATGGCTACACCTTC. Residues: CASSLAGGHYGYTF.

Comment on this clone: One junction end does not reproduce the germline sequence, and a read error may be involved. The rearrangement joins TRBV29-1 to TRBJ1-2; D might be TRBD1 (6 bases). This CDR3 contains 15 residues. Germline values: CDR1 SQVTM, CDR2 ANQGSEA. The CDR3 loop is CSVQEWDKQDYGYTF. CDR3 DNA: TGCAGCGTTCAAGAGTGGGACAAACAAGACTATGGCTACACCTTC.

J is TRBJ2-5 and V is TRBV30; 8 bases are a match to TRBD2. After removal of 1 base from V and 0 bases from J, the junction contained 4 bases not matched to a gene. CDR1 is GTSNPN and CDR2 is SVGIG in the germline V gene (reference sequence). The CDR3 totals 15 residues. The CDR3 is CAWSGLAGYQETQYF. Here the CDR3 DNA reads TGTGCCTGGAGTGGGCTAGCGGGCTACCAAGAGACCCAGTACTTC. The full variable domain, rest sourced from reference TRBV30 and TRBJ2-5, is SQTIHQWPATLVQPVGSPLSLECTVEGTSNPNLYWYRQAAGRGLQLLFYSVGIGQISSEVPQNLSASRPQDRQFILSSKKLLLSDSGFYLCAWSGLAGYQETQYFGPGTRLLVL.

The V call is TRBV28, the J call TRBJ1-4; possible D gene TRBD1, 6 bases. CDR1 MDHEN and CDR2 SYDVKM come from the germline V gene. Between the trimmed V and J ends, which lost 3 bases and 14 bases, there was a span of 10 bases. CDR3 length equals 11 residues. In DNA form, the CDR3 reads TGTGCCAGCAGTTTTTGGGGGCTGCTGTTTTTT. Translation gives CASSFWGLLFF.

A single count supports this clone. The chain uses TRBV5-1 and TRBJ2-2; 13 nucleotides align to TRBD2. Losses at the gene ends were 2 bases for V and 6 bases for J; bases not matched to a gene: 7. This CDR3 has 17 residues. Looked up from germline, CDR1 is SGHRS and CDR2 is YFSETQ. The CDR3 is CASSLLPGLAGSGELFF. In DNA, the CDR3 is TGCGCCAGCAGCTTACTTCCGGGACTAGCGGGATCCGGGGAGCTGTTTTTT.

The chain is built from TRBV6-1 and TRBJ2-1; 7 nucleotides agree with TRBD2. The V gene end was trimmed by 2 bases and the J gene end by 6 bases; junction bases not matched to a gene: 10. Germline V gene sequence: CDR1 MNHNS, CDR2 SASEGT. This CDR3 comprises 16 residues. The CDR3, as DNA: TGTGCCAGCAGTGAATCGGAGGGAGCGGGGCTCAATGAGCAGTTCTTC. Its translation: CASSESEGAGLNEQFF.

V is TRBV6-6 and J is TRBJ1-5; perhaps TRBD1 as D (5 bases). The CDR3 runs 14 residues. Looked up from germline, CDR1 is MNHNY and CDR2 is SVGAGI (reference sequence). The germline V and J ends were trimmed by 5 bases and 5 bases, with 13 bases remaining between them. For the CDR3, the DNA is TGTGCCAGCAGTCCCCCCGGGGGGGATCAGCCCCAGCATTTT. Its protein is CASSPPGGDQPQHF.

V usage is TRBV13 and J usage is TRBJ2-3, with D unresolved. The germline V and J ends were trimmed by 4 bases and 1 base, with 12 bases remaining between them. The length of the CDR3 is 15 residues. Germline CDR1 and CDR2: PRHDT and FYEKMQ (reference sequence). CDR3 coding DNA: TGTGCCAGCAGCTCCCCAGTCTGGGGCACAGATACGCAGTATTTT. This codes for CASSSPVWGTDTQYF.